The 2 T cell receptor beta chains in this list originate from one sample, sequenced in a study of Ad26.COV2.S vaccination and SARS-CoV-2 variants. The method was immunoSEQ multiplex PCR; TCRdb's version includes in-frame clones alone and lacks a portion of them. This sample has about 680,000 clones, with around 90% found just once. Treatment reported: roughly 18 received Ad26.COV2.S at low or high dose, single or two shots; several received placebo; per-sample allocation not given. Collection of samples fell on day 63 after the first vaccine or placebo injection. Sequenced here: peripheral blood, sampled in a trial of Ad26.COV2.S vaccine versus placebo. The source is a person aged 18-60 years who received the Ad26.COV2.S COVID-19 vaccine or a placebo.

A single count supports this clone. The genes are TRBV5-1 and TRBJ1-1; 7 bases line up with TRBD1. The CDR3 is made up of 15 amino acids. Trimming removed 2 bases from V and 4 bases from J; junction bases left unmatched: 8. Per the germline V gene, CDR1 is SGHRS and CDR2 is YFSETQ. The CDR3 sequence is CASSFVEGAGTEAFF. The CDR3 nucleotides read TGCGCCAGCAGCTTCGTCGAGGGGGCCGGCACTGAAGCTTTCTTT.

The chain joins TRBV6-5 to TRBJ2-1; 10 nucleotides align to TRBD2. This CDR3 has 14 amino acids. With 5 bases clipped from V and 5 bases from J, the junction kept 3 bases outside the gene matches. Germline-derived CDR1 and CDR2 are MNHEY and SVGAGI. CDR3 bases: TGTGCCAGCAGTCTAGCGGGAGTCGACAATGAGCAGTTCTTC. Translated, it gives CASSLAGVDNEQFF.